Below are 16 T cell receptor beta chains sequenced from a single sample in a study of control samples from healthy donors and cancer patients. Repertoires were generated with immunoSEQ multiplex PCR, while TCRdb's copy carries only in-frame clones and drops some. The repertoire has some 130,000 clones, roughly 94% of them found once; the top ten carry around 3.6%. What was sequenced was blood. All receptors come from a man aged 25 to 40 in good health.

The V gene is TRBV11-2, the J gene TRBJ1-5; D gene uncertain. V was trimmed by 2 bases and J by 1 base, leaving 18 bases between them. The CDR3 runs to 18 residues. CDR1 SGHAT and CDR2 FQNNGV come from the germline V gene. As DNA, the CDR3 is TGTGCCAGCAGCTTATCCCTTTCGCGAGGATCGAGCAATCAGCCCCAGCATTTT. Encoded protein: CASSLSLSRGSSNQPQHF.

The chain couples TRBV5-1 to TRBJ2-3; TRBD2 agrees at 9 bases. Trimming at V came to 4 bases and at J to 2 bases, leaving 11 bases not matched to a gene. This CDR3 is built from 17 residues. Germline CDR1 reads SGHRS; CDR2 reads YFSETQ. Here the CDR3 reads CASSPGLASGFTDTQYF. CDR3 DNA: TGCGCCAGCAGCCCGGGACTAGCAAGTGGGTTCACAGATACGCAGTATTTT.

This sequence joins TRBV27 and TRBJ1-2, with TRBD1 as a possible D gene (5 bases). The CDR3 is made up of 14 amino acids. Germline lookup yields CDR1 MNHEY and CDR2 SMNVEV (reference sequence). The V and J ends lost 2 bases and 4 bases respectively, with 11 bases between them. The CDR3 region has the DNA TGTGCCAGCAGTTTACAGGGCGCTCCCTATGGCTACACCTTC. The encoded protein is CASSLQGAPYGYTF.

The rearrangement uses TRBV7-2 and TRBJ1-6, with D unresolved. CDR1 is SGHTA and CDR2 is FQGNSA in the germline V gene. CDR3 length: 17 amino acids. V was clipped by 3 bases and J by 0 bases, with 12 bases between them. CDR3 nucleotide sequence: TGTGCCAGCAGCTTTAGCAGGTGGAGCTCCTATAATTCACCCCTCCACTTT. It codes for CASSFSRWSSYNSPLHF.

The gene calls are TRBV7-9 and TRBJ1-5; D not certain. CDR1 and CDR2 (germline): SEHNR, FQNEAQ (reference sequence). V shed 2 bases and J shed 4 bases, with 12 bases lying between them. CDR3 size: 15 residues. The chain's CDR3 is CASSLSGSGNQPQHF. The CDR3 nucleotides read TGTGCCAGCAGCTTAAGTGGATCTGGTAATCAGCCCCAGCATTTT.

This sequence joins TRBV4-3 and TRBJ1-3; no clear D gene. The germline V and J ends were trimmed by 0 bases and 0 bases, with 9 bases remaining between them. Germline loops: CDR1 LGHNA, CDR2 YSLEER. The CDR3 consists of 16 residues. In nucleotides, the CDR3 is TGCGCCAGCAGCCAAGATTGGGGAACCTCTGGAAACACCATATATTTT. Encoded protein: CASSQDWGTSGNTIYF.

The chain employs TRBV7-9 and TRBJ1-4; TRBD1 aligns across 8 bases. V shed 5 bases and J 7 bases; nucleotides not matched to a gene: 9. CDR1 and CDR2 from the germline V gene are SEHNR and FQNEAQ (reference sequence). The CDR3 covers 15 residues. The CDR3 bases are TGTGCCAGCAGCACCGACAGGGGAGGAGGTGAAAAACTGTTTTTT. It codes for CASSTDRGGGEKLFF.

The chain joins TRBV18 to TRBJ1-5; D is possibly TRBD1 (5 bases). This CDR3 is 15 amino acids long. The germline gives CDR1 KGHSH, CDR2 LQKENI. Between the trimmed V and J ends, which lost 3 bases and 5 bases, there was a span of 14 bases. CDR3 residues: CASSPGESGDQPQHF. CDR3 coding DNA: TGTGCCAGCTCACCGGGGGAATCTGGCGATCAGCCCCAGCATTTT.

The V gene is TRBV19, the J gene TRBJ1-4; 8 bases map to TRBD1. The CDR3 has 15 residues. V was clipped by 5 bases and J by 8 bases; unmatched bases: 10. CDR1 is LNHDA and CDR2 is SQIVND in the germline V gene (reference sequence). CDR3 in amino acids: CASSWGPGGSEKLFF. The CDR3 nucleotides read TGTGCCAGTAGTTGGGGGCCAGGGGGCAGCGAAAAACTGTTTTTT.

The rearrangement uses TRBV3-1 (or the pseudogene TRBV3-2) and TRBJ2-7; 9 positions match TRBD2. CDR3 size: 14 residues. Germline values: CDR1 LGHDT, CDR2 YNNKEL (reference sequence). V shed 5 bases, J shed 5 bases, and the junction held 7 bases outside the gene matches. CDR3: CASSWGLASHEQYF. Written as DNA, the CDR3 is TGTGCCAGCAGCTGGGGACTAGCTTCCCACGAGCAGTACTTC.

The CDR3 sequence: CASSRLGEQYF. Here the CDR3 DNA reads TGTGCCAGCTCAAGACTAGGCGAGCAGTACTTC. V usage is TRBV27 and J usage is TRBJ2-7; D possibly corresponds to TRBD2 (6 bases). The CDR3 is 11 amino acids. CDR1 is MNHEY, CDR2 SMNVEV, per germline (reference sequence). V dropped 8 bases and J dropped 6 bases, with 11 bases sitting between them.

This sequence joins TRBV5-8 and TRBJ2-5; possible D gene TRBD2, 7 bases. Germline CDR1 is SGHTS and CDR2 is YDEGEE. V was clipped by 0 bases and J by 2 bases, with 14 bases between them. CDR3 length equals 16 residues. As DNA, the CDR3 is TGTGCCAGCAGCTTGGCGGGGGGCAGTGCTCAAGAGACCCAGTACTTC. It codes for CASSLAGGSAQETQYF.

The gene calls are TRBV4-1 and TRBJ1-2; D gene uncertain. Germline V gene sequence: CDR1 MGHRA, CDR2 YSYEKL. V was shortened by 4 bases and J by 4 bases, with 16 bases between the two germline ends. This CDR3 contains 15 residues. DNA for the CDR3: TGCGCCAGCAGCCCTGCCGAAGGTCGGTCCTATGGCTACACCTTC. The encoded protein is CASSPAEGRSYGYTF.

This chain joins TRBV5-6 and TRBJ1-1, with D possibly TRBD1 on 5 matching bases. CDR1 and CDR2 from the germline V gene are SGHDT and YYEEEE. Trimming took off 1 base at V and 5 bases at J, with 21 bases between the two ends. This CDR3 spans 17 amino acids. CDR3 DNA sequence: TGTGCCAGCAGCTTGACCGTTTTCGTTGGAGGGGAGACTGAAGCTTTCTTT. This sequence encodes CASSLTVFVGGETEAFF.

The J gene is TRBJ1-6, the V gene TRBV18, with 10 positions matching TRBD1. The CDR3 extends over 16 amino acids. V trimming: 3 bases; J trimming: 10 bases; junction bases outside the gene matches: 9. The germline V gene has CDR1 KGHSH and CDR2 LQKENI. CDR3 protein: CASSPLGQGDVSPLHF. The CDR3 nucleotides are TGTGCCAGCTCACCCCTCGGACAGGGGGACGTCTCACCCCTCCACTTT.

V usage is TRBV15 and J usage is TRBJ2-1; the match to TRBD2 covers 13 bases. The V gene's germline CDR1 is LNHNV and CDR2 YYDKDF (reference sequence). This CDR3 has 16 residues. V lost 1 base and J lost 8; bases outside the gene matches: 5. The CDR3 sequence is CATSRGTSGGEYEQFF. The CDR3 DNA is TGTGCCACCAGCAGAGGCACTAGCGGGGGGGAGTATGAGCAGTTCTTC.